This TCR beta chain came from a study of siplizumab effects on memory and regulatory T cells. Method: immunoSEQ multiplex PCR; TCRdb's copy keeps in-frame clones and lacks some. The sample has 50,000 to 70,000 clones; about 96% are singletons. The CDR3 is 13 residues long. Trimming left V 3 bases short and J 5 bases short, with 10 bases between. The germline V gene encodes CDR1 KGHSH and CDR2 LQKENI. The sequence derives from a human donor in good health. Sequencing was performed on naive CD8+ T cells sorted from blood. The chain employs TRBV18 and TRBJ2-5, with D perhaps TRBD2 (6 bases). The CDR3, as DNA: TGTGCCAGCTCACCTCGGGAGATCGAGACCCAGTACTTC. It is translated as CASSPREIETQYF.